A selection of T cell receptor beta chains follows, all from one sample in a study of T cell changes during pregnancy in multiple sclerosis. Assay used: immunoSEQ multiplex PCR; TCRdb lists only in-frame clones, some missing. The table includes around 100,000 clones, 90% to 95% detected once. Here the sequenced sample was peripheral blood, taken before pregnancy. These receptors all come from a female donor with multiple sclerosis, enrolled in a pregnancy study. Both conserved end residues are part of each CDR3. The D gene is left open where the match is weak. The size of a clone is reported for some rows only, either as once, few or many, or as a class for expanded clones.

size	D	V	J	CDR3	DNA
NA	TRBD2	TRBV6-5	TRBJ2-7	CASSYSGSTYEQYF	TGTGCCAGCAGTTATAGCGGGAGTACCTACGAGCAGTACTTC
NA	TRBD2	TRBV4-1	TRBJ2-7	CASSQRLASGSYEQYF	TGCGCCAGCAGCCAAAGGTTGGCTAGCGGGTCGTACGAGCAGTACTTC
NA	TRBD2	TRBV4-3	TRBJ2-1	CASSQGVLAGTYNEQFF	TGCGCCAGCAGCCAAGGAGTTCTAGCGGGGACCTACAATGAGCAGTTCTTC
NA	NA	TRBV2	TRBJ2-6	CASNAVRAGANVLTF	TGTGCCAGCAACGCGGTCCGCGCTGGGGCCAACGTCCTGACTTTC
NA	NA	TRBV19	TRBJ1-1	CASSIGKMNTEAFF	TGTGCCAGTAGTATCGGTAAGATGAACACTGAAGCTTTCTTT
NA	TRBD1	TRBV7-3	TRBJ2-3	CASSPQPSGQGRGDTQYF	TGTGCCAGCAGCCCGCAGCCCTCGGGACAGGGGCGAGGAGATACGCAGTATTTT
few	NA	TRBV29-1	TRBJ1-1	CSVRTVWLNTEAFF	TGCAGCGTCCGGACAGTTTGGTTGAACACTGAAGCTTTCTTT
NA	NA	TRBV27	TRBJ2-1	CASSFPPSRLPYNEQFF	TGTGCCAGCAGTTTCCCCCCATCTAGGCTTCCCTACAATGAGCAGTTCTTC
few	NA	TRBV6-5	TRBJ2-7	CASGGATSYEQYF	TGTGCCAGCGGAGGTGCTACTTCATACGAGCAGTACTTC
NA	NA	TRBV30	TRBJ1-2	CAWSRQSYTF	TGTGCCTGGAGTCGACAGAGCTACACCTTC
NA	NA	TRBV9	TRBJ1-1	CASSATGNTEAFF	TGTGCCAGCAGCGCTACAGGGAACACTGAAGCTTTCTTT
NA	TRBD1	TRBV7-3	TRBJ1-1	CASSLLQGARMNTEAFF	TGTGCCAGCAGCTTACTGCAGGGGGCAAGGATGAACACTGAAGCTTTCTTT
NA	NA	TRBV21-1	TRBJ1-4	CASSSLDRGNEKLFF	TGTGCCAGCAGCAGCCTGGACAGGGGAAATGAAAAACTGTTTTTT
NA	TRBD2	TRBV6-6	TRBJ2-2	CASSYPAGRAGELFF	TGTGCCAGCAGTTATCCGGCAGGGAGGGCCGGGGAGCTGTTTTTT